This TCR beta chain was identified during a study of type 1 regulatory T cells. Study-wide context: An in vitro protocol generated T-allo10, a Tr1-enriched, alloantigen-specific CD4 T cell product.

CDR1 and CDR2 from the germline V gene are DFQATT and SNEGSKA (reference sequence). The CDR3 totals 15 residues. Each CDR3 protein is one row after TCRdb ran MiXCR on the reads. Among 90,000 to 100,000 distinct CDR3 sequences listed, around a third were seen once. Worth noting for this clonotype: The junction does not match germline at one end; this may be a read error.

The sequenced material came from CD4+ T cells, either the whole sample or a sorted fraction (not recorded which). The chain joins TRBV20-1 to TRBJ2-1, with D perhaps assigned TRBD1 or TRBD2 (5 bases each). The TCR originated in a human donor in good health. The CDR3 coding sequence is TGCAGTGCTTTATTACCAGGGAGCTCCTACAATGAGCAGTTGTTC. As protein: CSALLPGSSYNEQLF.